This T cell receptor (beta chain) appears in the sequencing data of a study of shared clonotypes between healthy human individuals. TCRdb's copy holds only in-frame clones and misses some; the assay was immunoSEQ multiplex PCR. The top ten clones hold 0.1% to 0.15% of a sample with 2 million or so clones, 95% of them seen once. A word on this clone: This specimen includes other DNA sequences encoding the same CDR3.

What was sequenced was naive CD4+ T cells sorted from blood. The subset: CD45RA+ positively selected. The clonotype originates from a man younger than 35 in good health.

The CDR3 region has the DNA TGCGCCAGCAGCTTGCCAGGGACTAATGAAAAACTGTTTTTT. As protein: CASSLPGTNEKLFF. The chain links TRBV5-1 to TRBJ1-4; the D gene is possibly TRBD1 (5 bases). The germline gives CDR1 SGHRS, CDR2 YFSETQ. Trimming removed 1 base at V and 2 bases at J, with 6 bases between. The CDR3 runs to 14 residues.